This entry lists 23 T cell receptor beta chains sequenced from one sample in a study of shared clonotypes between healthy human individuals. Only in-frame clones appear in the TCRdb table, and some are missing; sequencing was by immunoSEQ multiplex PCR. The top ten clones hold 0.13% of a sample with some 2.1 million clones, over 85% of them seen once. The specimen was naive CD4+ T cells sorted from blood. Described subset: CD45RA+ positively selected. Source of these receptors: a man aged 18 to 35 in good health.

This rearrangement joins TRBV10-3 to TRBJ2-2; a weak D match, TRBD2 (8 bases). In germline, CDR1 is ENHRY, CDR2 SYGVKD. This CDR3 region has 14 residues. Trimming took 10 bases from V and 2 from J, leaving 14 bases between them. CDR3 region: CATGGDSNTGELFF. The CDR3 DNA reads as TGTGCCACGGGAGGGGACAGCAACACCGGGGAGCTGTTTTTT.

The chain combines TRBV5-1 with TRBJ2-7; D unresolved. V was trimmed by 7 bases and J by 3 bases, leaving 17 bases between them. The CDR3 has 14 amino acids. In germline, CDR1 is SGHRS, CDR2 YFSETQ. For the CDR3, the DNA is TGCGCCAGCCACTTGGATCCAGAGGACTACGAGCAGTACTTC. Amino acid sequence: CASHLDPEDYEQYF.

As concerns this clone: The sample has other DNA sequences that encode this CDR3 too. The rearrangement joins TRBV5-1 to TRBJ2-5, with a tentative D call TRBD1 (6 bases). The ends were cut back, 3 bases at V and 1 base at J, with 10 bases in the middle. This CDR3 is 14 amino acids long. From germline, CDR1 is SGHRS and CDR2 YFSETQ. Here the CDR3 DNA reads TGCGCCAGCAGCTGGGGACAAGGCCAAGAGACCCAGTACTTC. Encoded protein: CASSWGQGQETQYF.

CDR3: CASSPPGLDPDTQYF. The CDR3 DNA reads as TGTGCCAGCAGCCCCCCGGGACTAGACCCAGATACGCAGTATTTT. This chain links TRBV11-2 with TRBJ2-3; 8 bases match TRBD2. Germline-derived CDR1 and CDR2 are SGHAT and FQNNGV. V lost 5 bases to trimming and J lost 4 bases; unmatched junction nucleotides: 8. CDR3 length equals 15 residues.

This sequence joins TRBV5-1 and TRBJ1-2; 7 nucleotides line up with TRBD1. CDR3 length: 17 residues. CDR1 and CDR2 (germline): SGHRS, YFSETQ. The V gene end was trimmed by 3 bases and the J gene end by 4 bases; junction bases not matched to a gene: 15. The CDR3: CASSSQLTGATTYGYTF. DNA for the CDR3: TGCGCCAGCAGCTCCCAGCTAACAGGGGCAACCACCTATGGCTACACCTTC. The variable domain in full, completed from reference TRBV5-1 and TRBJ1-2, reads KAGVTQTPRYLIKTRGQQVTLSCSPISGHRSVSWYQQTPGQGLQFLFEYFSETQRNKGNFPGRFSGRQFSNSRSEMNVSTLELGDSALYLCASSSQLTGATTYGYTFGSGTRLTVV.

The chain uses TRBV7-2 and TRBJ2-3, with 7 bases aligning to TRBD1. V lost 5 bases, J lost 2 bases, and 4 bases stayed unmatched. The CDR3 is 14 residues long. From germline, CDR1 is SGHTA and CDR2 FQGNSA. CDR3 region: CASSLRGLTDTQYF. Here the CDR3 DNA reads TGTGCCAGCAGCCTTAGGGGGCTCACAGATACGCAGTATTTT.

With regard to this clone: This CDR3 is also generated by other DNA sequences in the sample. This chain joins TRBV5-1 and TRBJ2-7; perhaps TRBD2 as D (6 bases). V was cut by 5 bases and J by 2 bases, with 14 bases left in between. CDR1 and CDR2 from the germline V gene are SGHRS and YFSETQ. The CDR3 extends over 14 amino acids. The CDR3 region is CASSRGTGTYEQYF. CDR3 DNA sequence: TGCGCCAGCAGTCGCGGGACGGGGACCTACGAGCAGTACTTC. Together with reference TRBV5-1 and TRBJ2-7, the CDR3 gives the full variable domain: KAGVTQTPRYLIKTRGQQVTLSCSPISGHRSVSWYQQTPGQGLQFLFEYFSETQRNKGNFPGRFSGRQFSNSRSEMNVSTLELGDSALYLCASSRGTGTYEQYFGPGTRLTVT.

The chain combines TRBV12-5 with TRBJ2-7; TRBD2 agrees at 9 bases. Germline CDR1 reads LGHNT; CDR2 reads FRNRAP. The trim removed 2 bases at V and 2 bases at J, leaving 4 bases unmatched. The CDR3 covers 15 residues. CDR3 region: CASGLRLAGAYEQYF. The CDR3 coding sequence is TGTGCTAGTGGTTTGCGGTTAGCGGGAGCCTACGAGCAGTACTTC.

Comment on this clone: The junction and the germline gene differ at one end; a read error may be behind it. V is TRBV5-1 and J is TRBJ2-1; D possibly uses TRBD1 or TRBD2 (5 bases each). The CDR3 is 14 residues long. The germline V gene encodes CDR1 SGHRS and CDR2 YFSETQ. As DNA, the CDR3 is TGCGCCAGCAGCTTGATGGGTGGGGCTGTCGGGGAGCTCTTC. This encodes CASSLMGGAVGELF.

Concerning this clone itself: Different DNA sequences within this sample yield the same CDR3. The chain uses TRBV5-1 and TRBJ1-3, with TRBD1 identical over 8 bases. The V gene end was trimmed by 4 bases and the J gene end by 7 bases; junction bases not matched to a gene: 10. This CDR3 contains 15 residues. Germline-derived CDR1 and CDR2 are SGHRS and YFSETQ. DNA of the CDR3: TGCGCCAGCAGCCTAGGACAGGGCCTAGGGAACACCATATATTTT. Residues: CASSLGQGLGNTIYF.

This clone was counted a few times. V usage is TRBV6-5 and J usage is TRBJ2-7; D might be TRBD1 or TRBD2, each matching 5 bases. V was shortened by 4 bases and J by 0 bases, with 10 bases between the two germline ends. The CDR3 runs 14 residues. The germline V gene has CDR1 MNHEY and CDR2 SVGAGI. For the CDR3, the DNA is TGTGCCAGCAGTTTGACCGGGACCTCCTACGAGCAGTACTTC. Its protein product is CASSLTGTSYEQYF.

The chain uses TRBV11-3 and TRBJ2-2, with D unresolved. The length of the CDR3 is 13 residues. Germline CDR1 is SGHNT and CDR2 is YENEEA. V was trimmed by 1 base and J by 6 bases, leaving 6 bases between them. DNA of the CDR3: TGTGCCAGCAGCTTAGGTACAGCCGGGGAGCTGTTTTTT. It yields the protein CASSLGTAGELFF.

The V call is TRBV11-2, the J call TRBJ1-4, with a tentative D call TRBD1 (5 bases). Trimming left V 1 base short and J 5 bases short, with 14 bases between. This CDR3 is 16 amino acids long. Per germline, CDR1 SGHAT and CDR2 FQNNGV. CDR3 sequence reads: CASSLGGALTNEKLFF. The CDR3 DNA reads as TGTGCCAGCAGCTTAGGCGGGGCCCTTACGAATGAAAAACTGTTTTTT.

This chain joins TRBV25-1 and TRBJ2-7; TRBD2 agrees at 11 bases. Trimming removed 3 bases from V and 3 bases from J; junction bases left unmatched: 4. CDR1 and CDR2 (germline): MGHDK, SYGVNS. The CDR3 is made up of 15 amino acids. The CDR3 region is CASSDTTSGDYEQYF. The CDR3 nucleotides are TGTGCCAGCAGTGATACGACTAGCGGGGACTACGAGCAGTACTTC.

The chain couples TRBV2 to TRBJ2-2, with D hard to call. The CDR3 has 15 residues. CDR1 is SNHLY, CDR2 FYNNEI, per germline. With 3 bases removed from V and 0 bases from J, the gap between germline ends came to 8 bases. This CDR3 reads CASSDGMTNTGELFF. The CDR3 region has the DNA TGTGCCAGCAGTGACGGTATGACGAACACCGGGGAGCTGTTTTTT.

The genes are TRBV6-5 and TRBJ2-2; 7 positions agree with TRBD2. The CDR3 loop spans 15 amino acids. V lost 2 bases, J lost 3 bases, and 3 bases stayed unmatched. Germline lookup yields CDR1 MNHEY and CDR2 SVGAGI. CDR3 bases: TGTGCCAGCAGTTACGGCGGGGGATACACCGGGGAGCTGTTTTTT. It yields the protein CASSYGGGYTGELFF.

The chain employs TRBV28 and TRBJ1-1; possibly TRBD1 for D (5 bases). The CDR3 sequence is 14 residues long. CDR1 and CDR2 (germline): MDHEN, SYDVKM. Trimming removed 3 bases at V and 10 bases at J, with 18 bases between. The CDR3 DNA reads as TGTGCCAGCAGTTTTGGGAACAGGTCGCCGGCAGCTTTCTTT. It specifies CASSFGNRSPAAFF.

This CDR3 is CASSPGLAGGPESTDTQYF. DNA for the CDR3: TGTGCCAGCTCACCTGGACTAGCGGGAGGGCCCGAAAGCACAGATACGCAGTATTTT. The chain couples TRBV18 to TRBJ2-3, with TRBD2 identical over 15 bases. The CDR3 spans 19 residues. CDR1 is KGHSH, CDR2 LQKENI, per germline. The junction had 7 bases not matched to a gene; V was cut back by 3 bases and J by 0 bases.

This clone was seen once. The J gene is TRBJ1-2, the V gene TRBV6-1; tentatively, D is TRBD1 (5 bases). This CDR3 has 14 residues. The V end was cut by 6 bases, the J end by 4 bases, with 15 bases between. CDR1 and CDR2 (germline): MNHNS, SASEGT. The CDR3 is CASREKGSLYGYTF. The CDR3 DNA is TGTGCCAGCAGGGAGAAGGGGTCTCTCTATGGCTACACCTTC.

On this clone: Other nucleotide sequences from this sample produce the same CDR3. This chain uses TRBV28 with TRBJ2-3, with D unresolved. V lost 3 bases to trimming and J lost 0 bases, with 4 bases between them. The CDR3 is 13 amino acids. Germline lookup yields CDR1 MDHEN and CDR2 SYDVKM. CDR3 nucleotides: TGTGCCAGCAGTTTCGGCAGCACAGATACGCAGTATTTT. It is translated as CASSFGSTDTQYF.

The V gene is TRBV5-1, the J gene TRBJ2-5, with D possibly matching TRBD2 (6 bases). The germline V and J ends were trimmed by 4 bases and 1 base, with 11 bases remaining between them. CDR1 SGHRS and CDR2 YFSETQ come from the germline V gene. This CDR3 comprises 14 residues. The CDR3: CASSGGTFQETQYF. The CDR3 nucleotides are TGCGCCAGCAGCGGAGGGACGTTCCAAGAGACCCAGTACTTC.

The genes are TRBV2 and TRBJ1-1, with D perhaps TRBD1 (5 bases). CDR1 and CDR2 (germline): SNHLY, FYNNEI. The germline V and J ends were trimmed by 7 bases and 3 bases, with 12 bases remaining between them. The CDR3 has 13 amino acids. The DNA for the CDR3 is TGTGCCAGCATTGTCGGGGGTTACACTGAAGCTTTCTTT. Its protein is CASIVGGYTEAFF.

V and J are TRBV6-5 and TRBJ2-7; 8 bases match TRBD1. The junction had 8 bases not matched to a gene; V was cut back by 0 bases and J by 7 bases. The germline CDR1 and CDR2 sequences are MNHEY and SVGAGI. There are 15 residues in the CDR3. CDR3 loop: CASSYSTGEVGEQYF. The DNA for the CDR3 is TGTGCCAGCAGTTACTCGACAGGGGAAGTGGGGGAGCAGTACTTC.